This T cell receptor (beta chain) was retrieved from a study of cytomegalovirus exposure and HLA in healthy donors. Overall study: For the approximately 360 genotyped donors, approximately 83% fell within the Caucasian-associated ancestry cluster. Notes on the study in general: The study labeled fewer than 200 TCR beta chains cytomegalovirus-associated. An observed cluster of highly shared sequence variants was recorded as a likely sequencing artifact.

Healthy bone marrow donors formed the donor group. On this clone itself: The antigen is undetermined.

Primers for the PCR totalled 60 Vbeta and 13 Jbeta. TCRdb keeps only in-frame clones here, not all; method: immunoSEQ multiplex PCR. This table has 110,000 to 150,000 clones, almost 85% appearing once. The CDR3 runs to 15 residues. From germline, CDR1 is SGHTA and CDR2 FQGNSA. Trimming stripped 2 bases from V and 2 bases from J, with 10 bases between. Sample: PBMCs. V and J are TRBV7-2 and TRBJ1-3; D perhaps matches TRBD1 (5 bases). This TCR came from a woman in her thirties or forties in good health and CMV-seronegative. Here the CDR3 DNA reads TGTGCCAGCAGCTTAAGACAGAGTCCTGGAAACACCATATATTTT. Translated, it gives CASSLRQSPGNTIYF.